This T cell receptor (beta chain) was recovered during a study of shared clonotypes between healthy human individuals. Only in-frame clones appear in the TCRdb table, and some are missing; sequencing was by immunoSEQ multiplex PCR. The sample has millions of clones; 85% to 95% are singletons. Positively selected for CCR7, the CD45RO-negative cells used as naive CD8 cells excluded terminally differentiated effector memory CD45RA+ cells. Material for sequencing was naive CD8+ T cells sorted from blood. This receptor was taken from a man younger than 35 in good health.

The CDR3 coding sequence is TGTGCCACCAGCAGAGATTGGCAGGGGGCCCTCAATGAGCAGTTCTTC. It encodes CATSRDWQGALNEQFF. This chain links TRBV15 with TRBJ2-1; the match to TRBD1 covers 8 bases. The V and J ends lost 0 bases and 6 bases, in that order; junction bases with no gene match: 7. The CDR3 is 16 amino acids. Germline CDR1 reads LNHNV; CDR2 reads YYDKDF (reference sequence).